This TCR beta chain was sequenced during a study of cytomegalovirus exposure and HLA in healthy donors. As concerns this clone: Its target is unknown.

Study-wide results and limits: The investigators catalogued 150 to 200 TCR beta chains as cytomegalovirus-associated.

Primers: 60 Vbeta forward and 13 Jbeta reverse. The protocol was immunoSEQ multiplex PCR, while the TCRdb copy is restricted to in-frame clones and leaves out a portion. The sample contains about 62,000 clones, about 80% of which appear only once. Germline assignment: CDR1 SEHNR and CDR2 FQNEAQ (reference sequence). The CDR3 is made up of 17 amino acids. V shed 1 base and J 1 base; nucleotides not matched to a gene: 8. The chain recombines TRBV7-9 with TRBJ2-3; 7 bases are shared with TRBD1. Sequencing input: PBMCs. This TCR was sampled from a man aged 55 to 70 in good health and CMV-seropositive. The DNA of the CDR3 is TGTGCCAGCAGCTTAGGGAGGACAGGAAGCCGCACAGATACGCAGTATTTT. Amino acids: CASSLGRTGSRTDTQYF.